Following are 4 T cell receptor beta chains from one sample sequenced in a study of cytomegalovirus exposure and HLA in healthy donors. Amplification used 60 Vbeta primers and 13 Jbeta primers. Libraries were prepared by immunoSEQ multiplex PCR; TCRdb keeps only in-frame clonotypes and omits some of them. The sample holds under 200,000 clones; approximately 70% are singletons and the top ten take 2.5% to 3.5%. Sequencing was done on a sample of PBMCs. These receptors were obtained from a woman in her forties in good health and CMV-seropositive.

The V call is TRBV19, the J call TRBJ2-6; tentatively, D is TRBD1 (6 bases). From germline, CDR1 is LNHDA and CDR2 SQIVND (reference sequence). The V and J ends lost 6 bases and 0 bases respectively, with 6 bases between them. The CDR3 covers 14 residues. This CDR3 reads CASRQGSGANVLTF. The CDR3 DNA reads as TGTGCCAGTAGACAGGGCTCTGGGGCCAACGTCCTGACTTTC.

J is TRBJ2-1 and V is TRBV18, with D tentatively TRBD2 (6 bases). The CDR3 length is 12 residues. V was pared by 2 bases and J by 9 bases, with 8 bases between. Looked up from germline, CDR1 is KGHSH and CDR2 is LQKENI. CDR3: CASSPRGGEQFF. The CDR3 DNA reads as TGTGCCAGCTCACCAAGGGGAGGTGAGCAGTTCTTC.

The chain is built from TRBV19 and TRBJ2-1, with no clear D. CDR1 and CDR2 from the germline V gene are LNHDA and SQIVND (reference sequence). The CDR3 has 16 amino acids. Trimming stripped 5 bases from V and 4 bases from J, with 18 bases between. The CDR3 protein is CASSVPAVLGYNEQFF. CDR3 DNA: TGTGCCAGTAGTGTCCCAGCTGTGCTCGGGTACAATGAGCAGTTCTTC.

Of note for this clone: A read error may produce the germline difference seen at one junction end. The V gene is TRBV10-3, the J gene TRBJ1-5, with a weak D call TRBD1 (6 bases). This CDR3 spans 12 amino acids. Germline-derived CDR1 and CDR2 are ENHRY and SYGVKD. DNA of the CDR3: TGTGCCATCGGACAGTCCAATCAGCCCCAGAATTTT. Encoded protein: CAIGQSNQPQNF.